This TCR beta chain is drawn from a study of Ad26.COV2.S vaccination and SARS-CoV-2 variants (dated by TCRdb to about 2021). Regarding the complete study: Donors in the vaccine arm were drawn from COV1001, a multicentre, randomized, double-blind, placebo-controlled phase I-IIa trial testing Ad26.COV2.S in healthy adults. Ad26.COV2.S was given intramuscularly at 5x10^10 or 1x10^11 viral particles, as a single shot or as two shots 56 days apart. TCRbeta repertoire sequencing was used to assess the specificity and breadth of SARS-CoV-2-reactive T cell receptors after Ad26.COV2.S vaccination. A total of about 30 samples were included in the TCR-sequenced set, comprising approximately 20 Ad26.COV2.S vaccine recipients, 5 placebo recipients and 8 SARS-CoV-2 convalescent individuals. Trial participants were randomized into five groups of five: low-dose or high-dose Ad26.COV2.S given once or twice, or placebo on both occasions. Throughout the experiments and outcome assessment, investigators stayed blinded to trial group allocation.

The paper's findings and limits, for the study overall: Higher spike-specific TCR breadth was observed in Ad26.COV2.S recipients than in placebo recipients (P = 0.0014). Comparable non-spike TCR breadth was observed between vaccine and placebo recipients, consistent with only spike being contained in the vaccine. The authors noted that total T cell responses may have been underestimated by the TCR breadth and depth analyses. Comparing responses between vaccine doses or regimens was not something the study was powered to do. Substantial breadth of spike-specific CD8+ and CD4+ T cell responses was reported after vaccination.

TCRbeta CDR3 regions were sequenced with the immunoSEQ Assay. After extraction, genomic DNA underwent amplification by bias-controlled multiplex PCR, followed by high-throughput sequencing. For the original study's pipeline: To quantify the absolute abundance of each unique TCRbeta CDR3 region, sequences were collapsed and filtered. T cell fraction was estimated by normalization of TCRbeta template counts to usable DNA, with usable DNA being measured through amplification of reference genes present in all nucleated cells. Repertoire TCRs were annotated as SARS-CoV-2-specific when V gene, CDR3 amino acid sequence and J gene were exactly matched to a known reactive TCR set. The reference SARS-CoV-2 TCR set came from MIRA and was filtered for enrichment in COVID-19-positive ImmuneCODE repertoires, removing public or cross-reactive TCRs. Using the MIRA antigens, annotated TCRs were further analysed by specific ORF or by position within an ORF. Depth was the summed frequency of annotated unique rearrangements, while breadth was defined as annotated unique rearrangements over total unique productive rearrangements. TCR breadth was compared between groups using two-sided Wilcoxon rank-sum tests. The source is immuneACCESS, and TCRdb retained only in-frame sequences with V and J called. Part of the clones is not carried over; for the studies checked, unresolved V genes explain less than half of this, and the remainder is unexplained. D and trimming come from the DNA, and the V and J calls and clone size come from that table. For this sample there are fewer than 400,000 clones; 70% to 90% appear just once. Under 2.5% of the sample goes to the ten largest clones.

Remarks on this clone: Its antigen specificity is not known. Per-base quality was not reported, and no clone a single base away is much larger than it.

The treatment or condition label, as the study defines it: around 19 received Ad26.COV2.S at low or high dose, single or two shots; several received placebo; per-sample allocation not given. Repertoires of vaccine and placebo recipients were sequenced from samples collected on day 63 after the first injection. In Cohort 1b, about 25 adults aged 18-55 years were enrolled at a single site in Boston, USA, between 29 July and 7 August 2020. Ad26.COV2.S consisted of a replication-incompetent adenovirus type 26 vector by which a prefusion-stabilized SARS-CoV-2 spike protein from the original Wuhan strain was expressed. This receptor was obtained from a person aged 18-65 years who received the Ad26.COV2.S COVID-19 vaccine or a placebo. The sequenced sample was peripheral blood, obtained in a trial of Ad26.COV2.S vaccine versus placebo.

The CDR3 has the sequence CASSRSASGSYQETQYF. The bases read TGCGCCAGCAGCCGAAGCGCGTCAGGGTCGTACCAAGAGACCCAGTACTTC. The chain was built from TRBV5-1 and TRBJ2-5; TRBD1 is perhaps the D gene, given 5 matching bases. CDR1 and CDR2 are drawn from the germline V gene: SGHRS, YFSETQ. Between the V and J ends, shortened by 4 bases and 0 bases respectively, the junction contains 19 bases. Measured from the cysteine to the phenylalanine, the CDR3 is 17 residues long. Only the CDR3 portion is preserved as DNA: 51 bases, with reading frame beginning at the first base.